These 27 T cell receptor beta chains were all obtained from the same sample, sequenced in a study of T-cell reconstitution after alpha-beta-depleted transplantation in children. Unique molecular identifiers were built into the TCRbeta library. TCRdb itself ran the PCR reads through MiXCR, one entry per CDR3 protein. The sample has hundreds of thousands of distinct CDR3 sequences; approximately 8% are singletons. Sequencing was performed on PBMCs, mostly from graft donor cells, taken 180 days after TCRalphabeta/CD19-depleted stem cell transplant. Source of these receptors: a male patient younger than 18 who had a stem cell transplant for acute lymphoblastic leukemia, so the T cells may come from the graft donor.

Concerning this clonotype itself: With a much larger clone just one base away, this may be a read error. The CDR3 is CASRDSGAGELFF. The CDR3, as DNA: TGCGCCAGCAGAGATAGCGGGGCCGGGGAGCTGTTTTTT. The rearrangement uses TRBV5-1 and TRBJ2-2, with TRBD2 matching over 8 bases. There are 13 residues in the CDR3. Trimming took 5 bases from V and 6 from J; bases not matched to a gene: 3. Germline CDR1 is SGHRS and CDR2 is YFSETQ.

This clonotype showed up many times. The gene calls are TRBV20-1 and TRBJ2-2, with 13 bases identical to TRBD2. Germline-derived CDR1 and CDR2 are DFQATT and SNEGSKA (reference sequence). CDR3 length: 14 amino acids. The J segment lost 6 bases and the V segment lost 3 bases, leaving 1 base of the junction unmatched. The CDR3 is CSARGLAGSGELFF. DNA of the CDR3: TGCAGTGCTAGGGGACTAGCGGGATCCGGGGAGCTGTTTTTT.

The table lists this clonotype with many counts. This chain joins TRBV10-3 and TRBJ1-5, with 8 bases lining up with TRBD1. Trimming cost V 5 bases and J 6 bases; bases outside gene matches: 6. Germline V gene lookup returns CDR1 ENHRY and CDR2 SYGVKD. The CDR3 contains 14 residues. CDR3 DNA: TGTGCCATCAGTAATGGACAGGGAGTTCAGCCCCAGCATTTT. Protein product: CAISNGQGVQPQHF.

This clonotype has ten or more counts. The chain carries TRBV5-1 and TRBJ2-7; 7 bases are a match to TRBD1. The CDR3 runs to 13 residues. Germline CDR1 is SGHRS and CDR2 is YFSETQ. V was pared by 4 bases and J by 2 bases, with 3 bases of the junction left unmatched. The CDR3 sequence: CASSGDSPYEQYF. CDR3 nucleotide sequence: TGCGCCAGCAGCGGGGACAGCCCCTACGAGCAGTACTTC.

As to this clonotype: Being one base from a much bigger clone, this may be a read error. The chain carries TRBV7-9 and TRBJ1-6; a possible D gene is TRBD1 (5 bases). This CDR3 has 14 amino acids. The germline V gene has CDR1 SEHNR and CDR2 FQNEAQ (reference sequence). In DNA, the CDR3 is TGTGCCAGCAGCGCCCCAGGGTTCGATTCATCCCTCCACTTT. It encodes CASSAPGFDSSLHF.

This clonotype was detected ten times or more. The chain employs TRBV5-6 and TRBJ1-6; D remains unclear. V was clipped by 0 bases and J by 3 bases, with 13 bases between them. From germline, CDR1 is SGHDT and CDR2 YYEEEE. The CDR3 covers 17 residues. CDR3 residues: CASSLDAGGRYNSPLHF. For the CDR3, the DNA is TGTGCCAGCAGCTTGGACGCGGGCGGACGCTATAATTCACCCCTCCACTTT. Based on the CDR3 plus reference TRBV5-6 and TRBJ1-6, the full variable domain is DAGVTQSPTHLIKTRGQQVTLRCSPKSGHDTVSWYQQALGQGPQFIFQYYEEEERQRGNFPDRFSGHQFPNYSSELNVNALLLGDSALYLCASSLDAGGRYNSPLHFGNGTRLTVT.

This clonotype was recorded at least ten times. The V gene is TRBV28, the J gene TRBJ2-7; 7 bases are shared with TRBD1. Germline V CDR1 and CDR2: MDHEN, SYDVKM. The CDR3 sequence is 14 residues long. V was pared by 6 bases and J by 5 bases, with 10 bases of the junction left unmatched. For the CDR3, the DNA is TGTGCCAGCAGGCCAGCAGACAGGGTCCACGAGCAGTACTTC. Protein: CASRPADRVHEQYF.

There are many counts of this clonotype. V is TRBV3-1 and J is TRBJ2-7; 8 nucleotides agree with TRBD2. The CDR3 extends over 12 amino acids. With V trimmed by 3 bases and J by 5 bases, 0 bases remained unmatched. Germline values: CDR1 LGHDT, CDR2 YNNKEL (reference sequence). In DNA form, the CDR3 reads TGTGCCAGCAGCCAGACTAGCGACGAGCAGTACTTC. Residues: CASSQTSDEQYF.

This clonotype was detected many times. Mismatch with germline at one junction end may stem from a read error. The genes are TRBV3-1 and TRBJ1-3, with D possibly matching TRBD1 (6 bases). Germline V gene data show CDR1 as LGHDT and CDR2 as YNNKEL (reference sequence). CDR3 size: 13 residues. The CDR3 region is CGAGENSGNTIYF. In DNA form, the CDR3 reads TGCGGAGCAGGGGAGAACTCTGGAAACACCATATATTTT. Full variable domain (outside the CDR3, taken from reference TRBV3-1 and TRBJ1-3): DTAVSQTPKYLVTQMGNDKSIKCEQNLGHDTMYWYKQDSKKFLKIMFSYNNKELIINETVPNRFSPKSPDKAHLNLHINSLELGDSAVYFCGAGENSGNTIYFGEGSWLTVV.

This clonotype was recorded many times. J is TRBJ1-6 and V is TRBV11-2; 8 bases map to TRBD1. Germline lookup yields CDR1 SGHAT and CDR2 FQNNGV. This CDR3 region has 18 residues. With V trimmed by 5 bases and J by 3 bases, 12 bases remained unmatched. CDR3 amino acids: CASSPGTGFNIYNSPLHF. The CDR3 nucleotides read TGTGCCAGCAGCCCCGGGACAGGCTTCAATATCTATAATTCACCCCTCCACTTT.

This clonotype was detected many times. DNA for the CDR3: TGTGCCAGCAGCCAAGCGTGGACCTATGGCTACACCTTC. This codes for CASSQAWTYGYTF. The chain recombines TRBV14 with TRBJ1-2; D is unresolved. CDR1 SGHDN and CDR2 FVKESK come from the germline V gene. The CDR3 loop spans 13 amino acids. Deletions cut 1 base from V and 4 bases from J, with 7 bases between.

In this sample, this clonotype turned up a few times. This chain connects TRBV12-3 or TRBV12-4 to TRBJ2-1, with D perhaps TRBD2 (6 bases). CDR3 length: 16 residues. Trimming shortened V by 8 bases and J by 1 base, and 18 bases separated the two germline ends. The CDR3 nucleotides are TGTGCCAGCCCGCCTCAACTAGCAAGTTCCTACAATGAGCAGTTCTTC. Encoded protein: CASPPQLASSYNEQFF.

This clonotype came up many times. The chain has TRBV6-1 and TRBJ2-7; 8 nucleotides line up with TRBD2. The CDR3 contains 15 residues. The V gene's germline CDR1 is MNHNS and CDR2 SASEGT. The ends lost 3 bases at V and 2 bases at J; junction bases unmatched: 6. The CDR3 loop is CASSDFSGAPYEQYF. DNA of the CDR3: TGTGCCAGCAGTGACTTTAGCGGGGCTCCCTACGAGCAGTACTTC.

In this sample, this clonotype turned up many times. The V and J genes are TRBV6-1 and TRBJ1-4; TRBD1 is a possible D gene (6 bases). CDR3 length: 13 amino acids. Germline CDR1 reads MNHNS; CDR2 reads SASEGT. V lost 6 bases to trimming and J lost 11 bases, with 16 bases between them. Here the CDR3 DNA reads TGTGCCAGCAGAACCTCGGGGAGGGGGAAACTGTTTTTT. As protein: CASRTSGRGKLFF.

This clonotype was seen only a few times. The V call is TRBV20-1, the J call TRBJ1-6; TRBD1 matches 11 bases. The V gene end was trimmed by 1 base and the J gene end by 9 bases; junction bases not matched to a gene: 2. The CDR3 totals 14 residues. The V gene's germline CDR1 is DFQATT and CDR2 SNEGSKA (reference sequence). The CDR3 nucleotides are TGCAGTGCTAGAGGGGACAGGGGGGTTTCACCCCTCCACTTT. Translation gives CSARGDRGVSPLHF.

This clonotype appeared many times. This chain uses TRBV7-2 with TRBJ2-7, with 9 bases identical to TRBD1. The V gene end was trimmed by 4 bases and the J gene end by 2 bases; junction bases not matched to a gene: 3. Germline loops: CDR1 SGHTA, CDR2 FQGNSA. The CDR3 covers 14 residues. CDR3 sequence (DNA): TGTGCCAGCAGCTCCGGGACAGGGCCCTACGAGCAGTACTTC. Its protein product is CASSSGTGPYEQYF.

In its sample, this clonotype was seen many times. V and J are TRBV6-5 and TRBJ2-2, with a weak D call TRBD2 (5 bases). Germline loops: CDR1 MNHEY, CDR2 SVGAGI. Trimming removed 2 bases at V and 5 bases at J, with 15 bases between. This CDR3 has 16 residues. The DNA for the CDR3 is TGTGCCAGCAGTTACGGCGGCGGGCCGGAGACCGGGGAGCTGTTTTTT. This codes for CASSYGGGPETGELFF.

This clonotype was seen ten or more times. The V gene is TRBV7-9, the J gene TRBJ2-7; D remains ambiguous. Germline CDR1 SEHNR, CDR2 FQNEAQ (reference sequence). Trimming shortened V by 0 bases and J by 0 bases, and 9 bases separated the two germline ends. The CDR3 runs to 15 residues. CDR3 in amino acids: CASSLAGYRSYEQYF. The DNA for the CDR3 is TGTGCCAGCAGCTTAGCAGGATATCGCTCCTACGAGCAGTACTTC.

This clonotype was seen repeatedly, ten times or more. The chain uses TRBV29-1 and TRBJ2-1; D possibly corresponds to TRBD2 (6 bases). Germline loops: CDR1 SQVTM, CDR2 ANQGSEA. Deletions cut 0 bases from V and 8 bases from J, with 20 bases between. CDR3 length: 16 residues. The CDR3 region has the DNA TGCAGCGTTGAAGATCTAACGGGGGTTTTTGTGTATGAGCAGTTCTTC. Translated: CSVEDLTGVFVYEQFF.

This clonotype was seen many times. The gene calls are TRBV20-1 and TRBJ2-7; 7 bases agree with TRBD2. Germline CDR1 and CDR2: DFQATT and SNEGSKA (reference sequence). J gave up 2 bases and V 6 bases, and 7 bases lay outside the gene matches. The CDR3 has 13 residues. The CDR3 DNA reads as TGCAGTGCGAGGAGCGGGGCCGCCTACGAGCAGTACTTC. Its protein is CSARSGAAYEQYF.

This clonotype came up many times. V and J are TRBV12-5 and TRBJ2-3; D may be TRBD2 (6 bases). CDR3 size: 13 residues. Germline assignment: CDR1 LGHNT and CDR2 FRNRAP. V lost 6 bases to trimming and J lost 6 bases, with 13 bases between them. This CDR3 is CASGRAGRDTQYF. CDR3 bases: TGTGCTAGTGGCCGAGCGGGCCGGGATACGCAGTATTTT.

This clonotype was picked up many times. V gene TRBV6-5 combines with J gene TRBJ1-3; D is ambiguous. V was shortened by 3 bases and J by 3 bases, with 9 bases between the two germline ends. Germline CDR1 and CDR2: MNHEY and SVGAGI. The CDR3 runs to 14 residues. CDR3: CASSYTKNGNTIYF. The CDR3 DNA sequence: TGTGCCAGCAGTTATACAAAAAATGGAAACACCATATATTTT.

This clonotype was seen ten or more times. The chain links TRBV6-1 to TRBJ2-2; the match to TRBD2 covers 7 bases. CDR1 is MNHNS and CDR2 is SASEGT in the germline V gene. V shed 6 bases, J shed 0 bases, and the junction held 1 base outside the gene matches. This CDR3 region has 14 residues. The CDR3 is CASRGGTNTGELFF. The CDR3 nucleotides are TGTGCCAGCAGGGGAGGGACGAACACCGGGGAGCTGTTTTTT.

This clonotype was picked up many times. This chain connects TRBV6-1 to TRBJ2-3; unclear D gene. Deletions cut 1 base from V and 2 bases from J, with 13 bases between. The CDR3 totals 16 residues. Germline lookup yields CDR1 MNHNS and CDR2 SASEGT. Written as DNA, the CDR3 is TGTGCCAGCAGTGAAGGGCCCCAGATTACCACAGATACGCAGTATTTT. Translating it yields CASSEGPQITTDTQYF.

This clonotype was seen repeatedly, ten times or more. The chain couples TRBV12-3 or TRBV12-4 to TRBJ1-1; a weak D match, TRBD1 (5 bases). The CDR3 loop spans 12 amino acids. V was trimmed by 2 bases and J by 5 bases, leaving 6 bases between them. CDR3 region: CASSLWGTEAFF. The CDR3 DNA follows: TGTGCCAGCAGTTTATGGGGGACTGAAGCTTTCTTT.

This clonotype was recorded many times. The V call is TRBV6-1, the J call TRBJ1-5, with D maybe TRBD1 (6 bases). The V and J ends lost 8 bases and 0 bases respectively, with 17 bases between them. Germline V gene lookup returns CDR1 MNHNS and CDR2 SASEGT. This CDR3 is built from 16 residues. CDR3 nucleotide sequence: TGTGCCAGCCGCGAACTACAGGGACGTAGCAATCAGCCCCAGCATTTT. It codes for CASRELQGRSNQPQHF.

This clonotype was counted many times. The rearrangement joins TRBV4-1 to TRBJ1-1, with 8 bases aligning to TRBD1. The V segment lost 1 base and the J segment 4 bases; nucleotides outside the gene matches: 11. Germline CDR1 is MGHRA and CDR2 is YSYEKL. This CDR3 is built from 17 residues. The CDR3 sequence is CASSQVPLQGGGTEAFF. CDR3 sequence (DNA): TGCGCCAGCAGCCAAGTCCCTTTACAGGGGGGAGGCACTGAAGCTTTCTTT.